Below are 30 T cell receptor beta chains sequenced from a single sample in a study of T cells in localized non-small cell lung cancer. Generated by immunoSEQ multiplex PCR, the TCRdb table keeps only in-frame clones and is missing some. The sample contains around 35,000 clones, approximately 93% of which appear only once. Sequenced material: peripheral blood, taken before any cancer treatment. The receptor set was obtained from a female donor over 55 with stage I lung adenocarcinoma.

The J gene is TRBJ2-1, the V gene TRBV7-3, with D possibly called TRBD1 or TRBD2 (5 bases each). CDR1 and CDR2 from the germline V gene are SGHTA and FQGTGA. The CDR3 length is 15 residues. Deletions cut 1 base from V and 8 bases from J, with 15 bases between. CDR3 amino acids: CASSLRGTKADEQFF. The CDR3 region has the DNA TGTGCCAGCAGCTTAAGGGGGACCAAGGCTGATGAGCAGTTCTTC.

The chain couples TRBV2 to TRBJ1-1; D might be TRBD1 (6 bases). Per germline, CDR1 SNHLY and CDR2 FYNNEI. The germline V and J ends were trimmed by 5 bases and 4 bases, with 14 bases remaining between them. CDR3 length: 14 residues. For the CDR3, the DNA is TGTGCCAGCAGTTCACAGGGAACCCGCACTGAAGCTTTCTTT. The encoded protein is CASSSQGTRTEAFF.

The V and J genes are TRBV11-2 and TRBJ1-4; 7 positions agree with TRBD1. The germline CDR1 and CDR2 sequences are SGHAT and FQNNGV. CDR3 length equals 15 residues. Germline trimming cut 6 bases from V and 4 bases from J; bases unmatched to any gene: 8. DNA of the CDR3: TGTGCCAGCAGTTCTGGACAGGTTCTTAATGAAAAACTGTTTTTT. It yields the protein CASSSGQVLNEKLFF.

The chain has TRBV20-1 and TRBJ2-5, with D perhaps matching TRBD2 (5 bases). The germline V gene has CDR1 DFQATT and CDR2 SNEGSKA (reference sequence). The V gene lost 5 bases and the J gene lost 7 bases, with 11 bases spanning the gap. The CDR3 is 11 residues long. The CDR3 region is CSASLRGTQYF. The CDR3 coding sequence is TGCAGTGCTTCTCTACGGGGGACCCAGTACTTC.

V gene TRBV7-9 combines with J gene TRBJ1-1; no firm D call. Germline V lookup: CDR1 SEHNR, CDR2 FQNEAQ (reference sequence). V dropped 5 bases and J dropped 5 bases, with 12 bases sitting between them. The CDR3 consists of 13 residues. DNA for the CDR3: TGTGCCAGCAGCATTGAGGGATTAACTGAAGCTTTCTTT. Encoded protein: CASSIEGLTEAFF.

This rearrangement joins TRBV25-1 to TRBJ1-2; D is perhaps TRBD1 (5 bases). CDR1 is MGHDK, CDR2 SYGVNS, per germline. V was trimmed by 0 bases and J by 8 bases, leaving 10 bases between them. CDR3 length equals 13 residues. The CDR3 region has the DNA TGTGCCAGCAGTGAATACAGGGAGAAGGGCTACACCTTC. It encodes CASSEYREKGYTF.

J is TRBJ2-1 and V is TRBV10-3, with 12 bases aligning to TRBD2. Germline V gene data show CDR1 as ENHRY and CDR2 as SYGVKD. The ends lost 4 bases at V and 8 bases at J; junction bases unmatched: 9. The CDR3 contains 16 residues. CDR3 nucleotides: TGTGCCATCAGTGCGCCTAGCGGGAGGGGTTTGGATGAGCAGTTCTTC. This gives the protein CAISAPSGRGLDEQFF.

The chain links TRBV7-8 to TRBJ1-5; 7 positions agree with TRBD1. The germline gives CDR1 SGHVS, CDR2 FQNEAQ. The ends lost 3 bases at V and 1 base at J; junction bases unmatched: 6. CDR3 size: 16 residues. The CDR3: CASSFLYRGSNQPQHF. DNA of the CDR3: TGTGCCAGCAGCTTTTTATACAGGGGAAGCAATCAGCCCCAGCATTTT.

The chain couples TRBV2 to TRBJ1-1, with D perhaps matching TRBD1 (6 bases). Germline loops: CDR1 SNHLY, CDR2 FYNNEI. Trimming cost V 6 bases and J 6 bases, with 17 bases left between them. The CDR3 is 14 residues long. This CDR3 reads CASSARGAGAEAFF. CDR3 nucleotides: TGTGCCAGCAGCGCAAGGGGGGCTGGGGCTGAAGCTTTCTTT.

The J gene is TRBJ1-2, the V gene TRBV4-1, with D possibly matching TRBD1 (5 bases). Deletions cut 0 bases from V and 4 bases from J, with 15 bases between. The V gene's germline CDR1 is MGHRA and CDR2 YSYEKL. The CDR3 spans 16 residues. This CDR3 reads CASSQDRAGKSYGYTF. CDR3 DNA sequence: TGCGCCAGCAGCCAAGATCGGGCAGGGAAAAGCTATGGCTACACCTTC.

The chain uses TRBV7-9 and TRBJ2-5; perhaps D is TRBD1 or TRBD2 (5 bases each). CDR3 length: 14 amino acids. The V and J ends lost 1 base and 1 base respectively, with 7 bases between them. Per germline, CDR1 SEHNR and CDR2 FQNEAQ (reference sequence). CDR3 nucleotides: TGTGCCAGCAGCTTAGGGGACGGCCAAGAGACCCAGTACTTC. This gives the protein CASSLGDGQETQYF. The variable domain in full, completed from reference TRBV7-9 and TRBJ2-5, reads DTGVSQNPRHKITKRGQNVTFRCDPISEHNRLYWYRQTLGQGPEFLTYFQNEAQLEKSRLLSDRFSAERPKGSFSTLEIQRTEQGDSAMYLCASSLGDGQETQYFGPGTRLLVL.

The chain uses TRBV5-8 and TRBJ2-7; D possibly corresponds to TRBD1 (12 bases). The CDR3 runs 19 residues. CDR1 is SGHTS and CDR2 is YDEGEE in the germline V gene. V lost 3 bases to trimming and J lost 5 bases, with 30 bases between them. CDR3 coding DNA: TGTGCCAGCAGCTCGGGACAGGGGGCCCTAGCGGGAGGTCCGCACGAGCAGTACGTC. This gives the protein CASSSGQGALAGGPHEQYV.

This chain links TRBV7-9 with TRBJ1-4; no clear D gene. Trimming pared 1 base from V and 0 bases from J, leaving 12 bases between. Germline V gene data show CDR1 as SEHNR and CDR2 as FQNEAQ (reference sequence). The CDR3 is 17 residues long. This chain's CDR3 is CASSLVGRSSTNEKLFF. Here the CDR3 DNA reads TGTGCCAGCAGCTTAGTGGGCCGATCATCAACTAATGAAAAACTGTTTTTT.

This chain joins TRBV19 and TRBJ1-3; no clear D. The CDR3 spans 15 residues. Trimming removed 7 bases at V and 0 bases at J, with 13 bases between. CDR1 and CDR2 (germline): LNHDA, SQIVND (reference sequence). As DNA, the CDR3 is TGTGCCAGTATCCGCTCGGAGTTCTCTGGAAACACCATATATTTT. Translated: CASIRSEFSGNTIYF.

Notes on this clone: Germline and junction disagree at one end, which may indicate a read error. The chain employs TRBV19 and TRBJ2-1; 12 bases line up with TRBD2. Germline CDR1 is LNHDA and CDR2 is SQIVND (reference sequence). The CDR3 consists of 15 residues. The DNA for the CDR3 is TGTGCCAGTATCGGGACTAGCGGGCTTTACAATGAGCAGGTCTTC. This sequence encodes CASIGTSGLYNEQVF.

The V and J genes are TRBV6-6 and TRBJ1-2; D perhaps matches TRBD1 (5 bases). From germline, CDR1 is MNHNY and CDR2 SVGAGI (reference sequence). This CDR3 is built from 12 residues. V lost 6 bases and J 6 bases, leaving 11 bases between the germline ends. The CDR3 is CASSSGGDGYTF. In DNA form, the CDR3 reads TGTGCCAGCAGCTCGGGAGGGGATGGCTACACCTTC.

The chain's CDR3 is CASSQGTGGSGNTIYF. CDR3 nucleotide sequence: TGTGCCAGCAGCCAAGGGACAGGGGGCTCTGGAAACACCATATATTTT. The genes are TRBV28 and TRBJ1-3; 11 positions match TRBD1. The CDR3 contains 16 residues. Germline loops: CDR1 MDHEN, CDR2 SYDVKM. V gave up 6 bases and J gave up 0 bases; unmatched junction bases: 4. Filled out from reference TRBV28 and TRBJ1-3, the complete variable domain reads DVKVTQSSRYLVKRTGEKVFLECVQDMDHENMFWYRQDPGLGLRLIYFSYDVKMKEKGDIPEGYSVSREKKERFSLILESASTNQTSMYLCASSQGTGGSGNTIYFGEGSWLTVV.

The chain combines TRBV4-3 with TRBJ2-6; D may be TRBD1 (5 bases). CDR1 and CDR2 from the germline V gene are LGHNA and YSLEER. This CDR3 contains 17 residues. The V gene lost 1 base and the J gene lost 3 bases, with 13 bases spanning the gap. The CDR3 nucleotides read TGCGCCAGCAGCCAAGCGGCAGGGAAAGTTGGGGCCAACGTCCTGACTTTC. Protein product: CASSQAAGKVGANVLTF.

V and J are TRBV6-5 and TRBJ1-2; D call uncertain. The CDR3 is made up of 13 amino acids. The V and J ends lost 6 bases and 3 bases respectively, with 11 bases between them. Germline CDR1 MNHEY, CDR2 SVGAGI. The CDR3 loop reads CASRTMVDYGYTF. CDR3 DNA: TGTGCCAGCAGAACTATGGTAGACTATGGCTACACCTTC.

This clone was counted a single time. The chain links TRBV5-1 to TRBJ2-2; D is possibly TRBD2 (6 bases). V shed 4 bases and J shed 1 base, with 17 bases lying between them. The CDR3 contains 17 residues. In germline, CDR1 is SGHRS, CDR2 YFSETQ. For the CDR3, the DNA is TGCGCCAGCAGCCCAAATCCGGGACTCCAGAACACCGGGGAGCTGTTTTTT. It translates to CASSPNPGLQNTGELFF.

The chain couples TRBV5-1 to TRBJ1-2; possible D gene TRBD1, 5 bases. The germline V gene has CDR1 SGHRS and CDR2 YFSETQ. Trimming took off 4 bases at V and 5 bases at J, with 18 bases between the two ends. The CDR3 totals 15 residues. CDR3 amino acids: CASSRDGQGNYGYTF. The CDR3 DNA follows: TGCGCCAGCAGCCGGGACGGACAAGGAAATTATGGCTACACCTTC.

The rearrangement uses TRBV19 and TRBJ2-3; D is perhaps TRBD1 (5 bases). This CDR3 comprises 16 residues. Per germline, CDR1 LNHDA and CDR2 SQIVND (reference sequence). With 0 bases removed from V and 3 bases from J, the gap between germline ends came to 13 bases. This chain's CDR3 is CASSIDWSGLTDTQYF. The DNA of the CDR3 is TGTGCCAGTAGTATAGATTGGTCAGGGTTAACAGATACGCAGTATTTT.

The V gene is TRBV19, the J gene TRBJ1-1, with D perhaps matching TRBD1 (5 bases). Germline CDR1 is LNHDA and CDR2 is SQIVND (reference sequence). The CDR3 is 15 residues long. V was cut by 0 bases and J by 4 bases, with 12 bases left in between. This CDR3 is CASSIDLLGLTEAFF. The DNA of the CDR3 is TGTGCCAGTAGTATAGATCTATTGGGGCTCACTGAAGCTTTCTTT.

This clone was observed once. The chain employs TRBV18 and TRBJ1-5; 9 positions agree with TRBD1. CDR1 KGHSH and CDR2 LQKENI come from the germline V gene. The CDR3 runs 13 residues. J was trimmed by 8 bases and V by 3 bases; bases with no gene match: 2. Here the CDR3 DNA reads TGTGCCAGCTCACCGACAGGGGGGGAGCCCCAGCATTTT. Protein sequence: CASSPTGGEPQHF.

This chain links TRBV9 with TRBJ2-6; D remains ambiguous. The CDR3 sequence is 13 residues long. Germline CDR1 SGDLS, CDR2 YYNGEE. V was trimmed by 4 bases and J by 3 bases, leaving 5 bases between them. In nucleotides, the CDR3 is TGTGCCAGCAGCACCAGTGGGGCCAACGTCCTGACTTTC. This translates into CASSTSGANVLTF.

The rearrangement joins TRBV30 to TRBJ2-7; perhaps D is TRBD1 or TRBD2 (5 bases each). V was pared by 0 bases and J by 5 bases, with 17 bases between. The CDR3 runs 15 residues. Per germline, CDR1 GTSNPN and CDR2 SVGIG (reference sequence). CDR3 residues: CAWSVRLRDRDEQYF. DNA of the CDR3: TGTGCCTGGAGTGTACGTCTTCGGGACCGCGACGAGCAGTACTTC.

Comments on this clone: Germline is not matched at one junction end, which may reflect a read error. The chain employs TRBV29-1 and TRBJ1-2, with D unresolved. The length of the CDR3 is 10 residues. Germline CDR1 is SQVTM and CDR2 is ANQGSEA. The CDR3 nucleotides are TGCAGCGTTGAAGATGGGCACCGACCCTTC. Its translation is CSVEDGHRPF.

J is TRBJ1-1 and V is TRBV5-1; D remains unclear. V was shortened by 5 bases and J by 5 bases, with 16 bases between the two germline ends. CDR1 SGHRS and CDR2 YFSETQ come from the germline V gene. This CDR3 comprises 14 residues. CDR3 nucleotide sequence: TGCGCCAGCAGACGTAACCCGGCGGGGACTGAAGCTTTCTTT. Translated: CASRRNPAGTEAFF.

This clone was detected once. The chain is built from TRBV5-8 and TRBJ2-5; D is possibly TRBD2 (6 bases). Trimming stripped 6 bases from V and 1 base from J, with 16 bases between. Germline values: CDR1 SGHTS, CDR2 YDEGEE. The CDR3 runs to 15 residues. The CDR3 coding sequence is TGTGCCAGCACCTTAGGCGGGGTAGTCCAAGAGACCCAGTACTTC. It yields the protein CASTLGGVVQETQYF.

This chain connects TRBV7-2 to TRBJ1-2; D not resolved. Germline values: CDR1 SGHTA, CDR2 FQGNSA. V was pared by 5 bases and J by 6 bases, with 22 bases between. This CDR3 contains 16 residues. The CDR3, as DNA: TGTGCCAGCAGCCCCCCCGGGCGGGGTATAGCAAATGGCTACACCTTC. Encoded protein: CASSPPGRGIANGYTF.